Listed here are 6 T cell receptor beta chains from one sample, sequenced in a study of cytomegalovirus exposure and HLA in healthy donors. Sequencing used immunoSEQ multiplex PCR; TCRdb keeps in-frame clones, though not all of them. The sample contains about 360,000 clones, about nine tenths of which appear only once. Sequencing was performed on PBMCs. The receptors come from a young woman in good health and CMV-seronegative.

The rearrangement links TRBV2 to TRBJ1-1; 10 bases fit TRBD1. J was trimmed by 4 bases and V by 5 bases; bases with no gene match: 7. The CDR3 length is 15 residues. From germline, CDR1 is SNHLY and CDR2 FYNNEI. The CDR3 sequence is CASSRDRGFGTEAFF. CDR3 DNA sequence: TGTGCCAGCAGTCGGGACAGGGGTTTCGGCACTGAAGCTTTCTTT.

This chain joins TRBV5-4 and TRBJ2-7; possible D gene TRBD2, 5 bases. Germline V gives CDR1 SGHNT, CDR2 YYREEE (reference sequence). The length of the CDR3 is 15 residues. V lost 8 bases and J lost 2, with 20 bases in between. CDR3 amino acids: CASSSSREVTYEQYF. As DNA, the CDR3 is TGTGCCAGTTCCTCTTCGAGGGAAGTTACCTACGAGCAGTACTTC. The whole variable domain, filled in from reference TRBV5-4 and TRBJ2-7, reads ETGVTQSPTHLIKTRGQQVTLRCSSQSGHNTVSWYQQALGQGPQFIFQYYREEENGRGNFPPRFSGLQFPNYSSELNVNALELDDSALYLCASSSSREVTYEQYFGPGTRLTVT.

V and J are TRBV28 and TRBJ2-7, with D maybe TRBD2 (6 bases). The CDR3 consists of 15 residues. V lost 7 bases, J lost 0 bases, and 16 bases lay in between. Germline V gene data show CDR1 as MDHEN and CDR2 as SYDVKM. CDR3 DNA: TGTGCCAGCACCCCTCTTGGGGACTTCTCCTACGAGCAGTACTTC. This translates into CASTPLGDFSYEQYF.

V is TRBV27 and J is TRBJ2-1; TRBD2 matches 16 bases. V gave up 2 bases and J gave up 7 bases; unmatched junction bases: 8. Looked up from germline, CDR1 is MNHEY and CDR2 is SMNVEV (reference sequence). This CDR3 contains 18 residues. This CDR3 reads CASSLPGTSGRAGNEQFF. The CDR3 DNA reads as TGTGCCAGCAGTTTACCCGGGACTAGCGGGAGGGCCGGGAATGAGCAGTTCTTC.

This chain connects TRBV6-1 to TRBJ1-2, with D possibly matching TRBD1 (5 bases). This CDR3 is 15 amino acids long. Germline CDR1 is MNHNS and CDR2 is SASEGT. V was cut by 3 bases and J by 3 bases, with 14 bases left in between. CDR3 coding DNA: TGTGCCAGCAGTGATCCCCAGGGCTGGGACTATGGCTACACCTTC. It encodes CASSDPQGWDYGYTF.

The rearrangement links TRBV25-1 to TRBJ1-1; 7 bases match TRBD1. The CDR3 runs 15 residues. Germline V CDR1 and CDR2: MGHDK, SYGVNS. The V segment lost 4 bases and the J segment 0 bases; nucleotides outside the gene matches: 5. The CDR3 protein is CASSAWDSLNTEAFF. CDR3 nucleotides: TGTGCCAGCAGTGCCTGGGACAGCTTGAACACTGAAGCTTTCTTT.